Following are 26 T cell receptor beta chains from one sample sequenced in a study of vaccination effects on CD4 cells after COVID-19. Viral peptide pools were used in the ViraFEST assay to expand antigen-specific CD4+ T cells, and sequencing came afterward. The culture ran for approximately 9 days before CD4+ T cells were isolated. Vaccine recipients had no previous SARS-CoV-2 infection; their nucleocapsid antibodies were negative. Their antigen targets remain unknown. TCRdb keeps only in-frame clones here, not all; method: immunoSEQ multiplex PCR. The table lists about 24,000 clones, under 75% of them singletons, with approximately 13% in the top ten. Specimen: CD4+ T cells from PBMCs cultured with HCoV-OC43 spike peptides, collected before COVID-19 vaccination. Subset indicated: HCoV-OC43 spike overlapping peptide pool stimulation. The receptor source for this set is a human donor who received a COVID-19 vaccine.

This chain connects TRBV10-1 to TRBJ2-2; no clear D gene. Trimming left V 6 bases short and J 1 base short, with 18 bases between. The CDR3 covers 17 residues. Germline lookup yields CDR1 WNHNN and CDR2 SYGVQD (reference sequence). The CDR3, as DNA: TGCGCCAGCAGCGGACCCCTGGCGTCCCTGAACACCGGGGAGCTGTTTTTT. It codes for CASSGPLASLNTGELFF.

The chain combines TRBV3-1 (or the pseudogene TRBV3-2) with TRBJ1-3; D unresolved. This CDR3 has 16 amino acids. CDR1 and CDR2 from the germline V gene are LGHDT and YNNKEL (reference sequence). With 0 bases removed from V and 0 bases from J, the gap between germline ends came to 9 bases. The CDR3 loop reads CASSQDPTNSGNTIYF. The CDR3 coding sequence is TGTGCCAGCAGCCAAGATCCAACAAACTCTGGAAACACCATATATTTT.

This clone was counted only a few times. The V gene is TRBV2, the J gene TRBJ1-2; D not certain. The CDR3 contains 15 residues. V was shortened by 4 bases and J by 1 base, with 13 bases between the two germline ends. Germline V lookup: CDR1 SNHLY, CDR2 FYNNEI. The chain's CDR3 is CASSGWTQVNYGYTF. CDR3 bases: TGTGCCAGCAGTGGATGGACTCAAGTTAACTATGGCTACACCTTC.

The table lists this clone with a few counts. The chain uses TRBV13 and TRBJ2-6, with TRBD2 identical over 11 bases. V lost 6 bases and J lost 4; bases outside the gene matches: 5. CDR3 size: 16 residues. Per germline, CDR1 PRHDT and CDR2 FYEKMQ (reference sequence). CDR3 bases: TGTGCCAGCAGTTCTAGCGGGGGGCGCGGGGCCAACGTCCTGACTTTC. Translated: CASSSSGGRGANVLTF. Based on the CDR3 plus reference TRBV13 and TRBJ2-6, the full variable domain is AAGVIQSPRHLIKEKRETATLKCYPIPRHDTVYWYQQGPGQDPQFLISFYEKMQSDKGSIPDRFSAQQFSDYHSELNMSSLELGDSALYFCASSSSGGRGANVLTFGAGSRLTVL.

This chain links TRBV18 with TRBJ1-5; a weak D match, TRBD1 (5 bases). Trimming shortened V by 3 bases and J by 2 bases, and 11 bases separated the two germline ends. The CDR3 loop spans 15 amino acids. CDR1 and CDR2 from the germline V gene are KGHSH and LQKENI. The CDR3 DNA sequence: TGTGCCAGCTCACCGAATCAGGGCGGCAATCAGCCCCAGCATTTT. Translated, it gives CASSPNQGGNQPQHF.

The chain uses TRBV5-6 and TRBJ1-2; D remains ambiguous. This CDR3 has 16 amino acids. With 1 base removed from V and 4 bases from J, the gap between germline ends came to 17 bases. Germline V lookup: CDR1 SGHDT, CDR2 YYEEEE. In DNA form, the CDR3 reads TGTGCCAGCAGCTTGCCGCGGAAGGGCTTCGGCTATGGCTACACCTTC. Translating it yields CASSLPRKGFGYGYTF.

This clone was found a few times. The DNA for the CDR3 is TGTGCCAGCAGCTTAGTGAGTGCGAACGGAGCTTTCTTT. Amino acid sequence: CASSLVSANGAFF. The genes are TRBV7-9 and TRBJ1-1; D unresolved. Per germline, CDR1 SEHNR and CDR2 FQNEAQ (reference sequence). This CDR3 spans 13 amino acids. V gave up 1 base and J gave up 10 bases, with 13 bases separating them.

This chain connects TRBV3-1 (or the pseudogene TRBV3-2) to TRBJ2-5, with D perhaps being TRBD1 or TRBD2 (5 bases each). The germline V gene has CDR1 LGHDT and CDR2 YNNKEL (reference sequence). This CDR3 spans 15 amino acids. The V end lost 3 bases, the J end lost 5 bases, and 16 bases lay between the germline ends. The CDR3 DNA reads as TGTGCCAGCAGCCAGACCAGGGCAGGGAGCGAGACCCAGTACTTC. Protein: CASSQTRAGSETQYF.

V gene TRBV16 combines with J gene TRBJ1-5; 8 bases map to TRBD1. The V and J ends lost 2 bases and 6 bases, in that order; junction bases with no gene match: 6. The germline V gene encodes CDR1 KGHSY and CDR2 FQNENV. The CDR3 consists of 15 residues. CDR3 sequence reads: CASSQETGEGQPQHF. Here the CDR3 DNA reads TGTGCCAGCAGCCAAGAGACAGGGGAAGGTCAGCCCCAGCATTTT.

J is TRBJ1-2 and V is TRBV19; 11 nucleotides align to TRBD1. This CDR3 has 14 amino acids. The germline V gene has CDR1 LNHDA and CDR2 SQIVND (reference sequence). The trim removed 5 bases at V and 5 bases at J, leaving 4 bases unmatched. The CDR3 region has the DNA TGTGCCAGTAGTCGGGACAGGGGGGGTTATGGCTACACCTTC. It is translated as CASSRDRGGYGYTF. The full variable domain, in which reference TRBV19 and TRBJ1-2 provide the parts outside the CDR3, is DGGITQSPKYLFRKEGQNVTLSCEQNLNHDAMYWYRQDPGQGLRLIYYSQIVNDFQKGDIAEGYSVSREKKESFPLTVTSAQKNPTAFYLCASSRDRGGYGYTFGSGTRLTVV.

The chain links TRBV19 to TRBJ1-5; no definite D call. Trimming pared 1 base from V and 0 bases from J, leaving 4 bases between. Germline V gene data show CDR1 as LNHDA and CDR2 as SQIVND (reference sequence). The CDR3 contains 14 residues. The CDR3 sequence is CASSIGHSNQPQHF. The CDR3, as DNA: TGTGCCAGTAGTATAGGACATAGCAATCAGCCCCAGCATTTT.

This clone was seen a single time. This chain joins TRBV5-1 and TRBJ2-1; possibly TRBD2 for D (5 bases). CDR3 size: 14 residues. The germline V gene has CDR1 SGHRS and CDR2 YFSETQ. V was trimmed by 2 bases and J by 3 bases, leaving 9 bases between them. The CDR3 DNA reads TGCGCCAGCAGCTTTTCAGAGGGCTACAATGAGCAGTTCTTC. Translated, it gives CASSFSEGYNEQFF.

The CDR3 protein is CASSDWDSSYGYTF. The CDR3 DNA sequence: TGTGCCAGCAGTGACTGGGACAGTAGTTATGGCTACACCTTC. The V call is TRBV2, the J call TRBJ1-2, with TRBD1 matching over 7 bases. The germline gives CDR1 SNHLY, CDR2 FYNNEI. The CDR3 totals 14 residues. The V gene end was trimmed by 3 bases and the J gene end by 5 bases; junction bases not matched to a gene: 6.

V gene TRBV9 combines with J gene TRBJ2-3, with D possibly being TRBD2 (6 bases). CDR1 and CDR2 from the germline V gene are SGDLS and YYNGEE. Trimming pared 4 bases from V and 2 bases from J, leaving 11 bases between. The CDR3 has 14 residues. The CDR3 nucleotides read TGTGCCAGCAGCCTGCGGGACTCCACAGATACGCAGTATTTT. It is translated as CASSLRDSTDTQYF.

The gene calls are TRBV18 and TRBJ1-1; TRBD1 is a possible D gene (5 bases). Trimming stripped 3 bases from V and 1 base from J, with 9 bases between. The germline gives CDR1 KGHSH, CDR2 LQKENI. The CDR3 has 14 amino acids. The DNA for the CDR3 is TGTGCCAGCTCACCGCCGGGACCGAACACTGAAGCTTTCTTT. Its translation is CASSPPGPNTEAFF.

This sequence joins TRBV6-5 and TRBJ1-2; D call uncertain. V lost 7 bases to trimming and J lost 3 bases, with 15 bases between them. The length of the CDR3 is 14 residues. The germline gives CDR1 MNHEY, CDR2 SVGAGI. CDR3 protein: CASTSREGDYGYTF. The CDR3 nucleotides read TGTGCCAGCACCTCCCGGGAGGGCGACTATGGCTACACCTTC.

This clone was recorded a few times. The chain carries TRBV7-9 and TRBJ1-4, with unresolved D. Germline values: CDR1 SEHNR, CDR2 FQNEAQ (reference sequence). This CDR3 is 15 amino acids long. V was trimmed by 1 base and J by 8 bases, leaving 14 bases between them. For the CDR3, the DNA is TGTGCCAGCAGCTTAGGGGCAGGTCTCGGGGAAAAACTGTTTTTT. Protein sequence: CASSLGAGLGEKLFF.

J is TRBJ2-3 and V is TRBV7-8; D call uncertain. The V end was cut by 5 bases, the J end by 1 base, with 10 bases between. CDR3 size: 14 residues. The germline gives CDR1 SGHVS, CDR2 FQNEAQ. Here the CDR3 DNA reads TGTGCCAGCAGCCGCCAGACTGGCACAGATACGCAGTATTTT. Amino acid sequence: CASSRQTGTDTQYF. Full variable domain (rest looked up from reference TRBV7-8 and TRBJ2-3): GAGVSQSPRYKVAKRGQDVALRCDPISGHVSLFWYQQALGQGPEFLTYFQNEAQLDKSGLPSDRFFAERPEGSVSTLKIQRTQQEDSAVYLCASSRQTGTDTQYFGPGTRLTVL.

In its sample, this clone was seen a few times. The chain uses TRBV6-5 and TRBJ1-2; D gene unclear. From germline, CDR1 is MNHEY and CDR2 SVGAGI. There are 11 residues in the CDR3. The DNA for the CDR3 is TGTGCTAGTTGGACGGACTATGGCTACACCTTC. Translation gives CASWTDYGYTF.

V and J are TRBV18 and TRBJ2-2, with a weak D call TRBD1 (5 bases). V lost 6 bases, J lost 0 bases, and 11 bases lay in between. Germline V gene data show CDR1 as KGHSH and CDR2 as LQKENI. CDR3 length equals 15 residues. CDR3 coding DNA: TGTGCCAGCTCGGAAACAGGACCGAACACCGGGGAGCTGTTTTTT. It specifies CASSETGPNTGELFF.

This sequence joins TRBV11-2 and TRBJ2-4; 7 bases map to TRBD2. CDR1 is SGHAT and CDR2 is FQNNGV in the germline V gene. The CDR3 contains 17 residues. After removal of 5 bases from V and 0 bases from J, the junction contained 10 bases not matched to a gene. CDR3 protein: CASSDSATSLAKNIQYF. The CDR3 DNA reads as TGTGCCAGCAGCGATAGTGCGACTAGCTTAGCCAAAAACATTCAGTACTTC.

The CDR3 loop reads CASSAELRIGNQPQHF. Here the CDR3 DNA reads TGCGCCAGCAGTGCAGAACTCCGCATAGGCAATCAGCCCCAGCATTTT. The chain recombines TRBV10-1 with TRBJ1-5, with D uncertain. CDR1 is WNHNN and CDR2 is SYGVQD in the germline V gene (reference sequence). Trimming took 4 bases from V and 2 from J, leaving 15 bases between them. The CDR3 extends over 16 amino acids.

This chain links TRBV2 with TRBJ1-5; TRBD1 matches 9 bases. CDR3 length: 13 amino acids. Germline CDR1 reads SNHLY; CDR2 reads FYNNEI. Trimming cost V 10 bases and J 6 bases; bases outside gene matches: 7. This CDR3 reads CATKGTGFQPQHF. CDR3 DNA sequence: TGTGCCACCAAAGGGACAGGGTTTCAGCCCCAGCATTTT.

The chain joins TRBV27 to TRBJ2-5; possible D gene TRBD2, 7 bases. The CDR3 is 13 amino acids. Germline V CDR1 and CDR2: MNHEY, SMNVEV (reference sequence). The ends were cut back, 11 bases at V and 4 bases at J, with 17 bases in the middle. DNA for the CDR3: TGTGCCTGTCTGGGGGGAGGGGGAGAGACCCAGTACTTC. Encoded protein: CACLGGGGETQYF.

Only a few counts were recorded for this clone. The chain employs TRBV5-1 and TRBJ1-1; 8 bases match TRBD1. V shed 0 bases, J shed 0 bases, and the junction held 4 bases outside the gene matches. The germline gives CDR1 SGHRS, CDR2 YFSETQ. The CDR3 contains 16 residues. CDR3 bases: TGCGCCAGCAGCTTGGGGACAGGGAGTGTGAACACTGAAGCTTTCTTT. Its translation is CASSLGTGSVNTEAFF.

This clone occurred a few times. V gene TRBV5-1 combines with J gene TRBJ1-1; no definite D call. The CDR3 spans 14 residues. Germline V CDR1 and CDR2: SGHRS, YFSETQ. V was clipped by 4 bases and J by 2 bases, with 12 bases between them. CDR3 nucleotide sequence: TGCGCCAGCAGCCCAACGGGGTACAACACTGAAGCTTTCTTT. Amino acid sequence: CASSPTGYNTEAFF.